The rows below give T cell receptor beta chains drawn from one sample of a study of blood T cell repertoires in COVID-19. Method: immunoSEQ multiplex PCR; TCRdb's copy keeps in-frame clones and lacks some. The table shows about 270,000 clones, with roughly 86% occurring only once. Sequencing was done on a sample of peripheral blood. The receptors were sampled from a man in his forties or fifties with active or convalescent COVID-19. Both conserved end residues are part of each CDR3. A D gene is named only where the DNA matches it firmly. Rows may omit the clone size; those that give it use once, few, many or a size class.

clone size	D gene	V gene	J gene	CDR3 protein	CDR3 DNA
.	.	TRBV6-5	TRBJ1-5	CASTPGGNQPQHF	TGTGCCAGCACTCCAGGCGGCAATCAGCCCCAGCATTTT
.	.	TRBV12-5	TRBJ1-2	CASGLQGRDGYTF	TGTGCTAGTGGTTTGCAGGGGCGGGATGGCTACACCTTC
.	TRBD2	TRBV24-1	TRBJ2-1	CATSDFRRAGDNEQFF	TGTGCCACCAGTGATTTTAGGCGCGCGGGAGACAATGAGCAGTTCTTC
.	.	TRBV21-1	TRBJ1-2	CGQYRGGIYGYTF	TGTGGCCAGTACAGGGGTGGTATCTATGGCTACACCTTC
.	.	TRBV6-5	TRBJ2-1	CASRVSRVAYNEQFF	TGTGCCAGCAGAGTATCCCGAGTTGCCTACAATGAGCAGTTCTTC
.	.	TRBV24-1	TRBJ2-1	CATSNPALGGSSSYNEQFF	TGTGCCACCAGTAACCCCGCTCTCGGCGGGTCAAGCTCCTACAATGAGCAGTTCTTC
.	.	TRBV4-2	TRBJ1-5	CASSQDKGLQPQHF	TGTGCCAGCAGCCAAGACAAGGGGCTTCAGCCCCAGCATTTT
.	TRBD2	TRBV6-5	TRBJ2-5	CASKNGGVQETQYF	TGTGCCAGCAAGAACGGGGGGGTTCAAGAGACCCAGTACTTC
.	.	TRBV5-4	TRBJ1-3	CASSLGSPQKGNTIYF	TGTGCCAGCAGCTTGGGATCACCACAAAAAGGAAACACCATATATTTT
.	TRBD1	TRBV28	TRBJ1-6	CATKTGGAGNSPLHF	TGTGCCACAAAGACAGGGGGCGCAGGGAATTCACCCCTCCACTTT
.	.	TRBV6-5	TRBJ2-4	CASAPDRLRHGIQYF	TGTGCCAGCGCACCGGACAGACTCCGCCACGGCATTCAGTACTTC
few	TRBD1	TRBV28	TRBJ1-6	CASSRPDRYSPLHF	TGTGCCAGCAGTCGGCCGGACAGGTATTCACCCCTCCACTTT
.	.	TRBV27	TRBJ1-2	CASSLTGATNYGYTF	TGTGCCAGCAGTTTAACGGGAGCTACTAACTATGGCTACACCTTC
.	TRBD2	TRBV5-4	TRBJ2-2	CASTYGGGSDIAGELFF	TGTGCCAGCACCTATGGCGGGGGGTCAGATATTGCCGGGGAGCTGTTTTTT
.	TRBD2	TRBV7-9	TRBJ2-1	CASSLEWTSGRASYNEQFF	TGTGCCAGCAGCTTAGAATGGACTAGCGGGAGGGCCTCCTACAATGAGCAGTTCTTC
.	TRBD1	TRBV3-1/TRBV3-2	TRBJ2-7	CASSHRTGGGLEQYF	TGTGCCAGCAGCCACCGGACAGGGGGAGGTCTGGAGCAGTACTTC
.	.	TRBV6-1	TRBJ1-5	CASSELLGGNQPQHF	TGTGCCAGCAGTGAGCTCCTAGGGGGCAATCAGCCCCAGCATTTT
few	.	TRBV6-5	TRBJ1-6	CASSYSQGYNSPLHF	TGTGCCAGCAGTTACTCGCAGGGTTATAATTCACCCCTCCACTTT
.	.	TRBV9	TRBJ2-2	CASSVVTTGELFF	TGTGCCAGCAGCGTAGTCACAACCGGGGAGCTGTTTTTT
few	TRBD1	TRBV29-1	TRBJ2-1	CSVGTGGQEQFF	TGCAGCGTCGGGACAGGGGGCCAGGAGCAGTTCTTC
.	.	TRBV4-1	TRBJ2-2	CASSQDHGSGYTGELFF	TGCGCCAGCAGCCAAGATCACGGTAGCGGATACACCGGGGAGCTGTTTTTT
.	.	TRBV21-1	TRBJ2-7	CASSKGQGVRYEQYF	TGTGCCAGCAGCAAAGGCCAGGGGGTACGATACGAGCAGTACTTC
.	TRBD2	TRBV27	TRBJ2-1	CASSLLPSGRGEQFF	TGTGCCAGCAGTTTACTCCCTAGCGGGAGAGGTGAGCAGTTCTTC
.	.	TRBV9	TRBJ2-1	CASSVAGGTGYNEQFF	TGTGCCAGCAGCGTAGCGGGCGGGACGGGATACAATGAGCAGTTCTTC
.	.	TRBV25-1	TRBJ2-7	CASSEQGFAREQYF	TGTGCCAGCAGTGAGCAGGGGTTCGCGCGGGAGCAGTACTTC
.	.	TRBV28	TRBJ1-4	CASTILRGLGGEKLFF	TGTGCCAGCACCATCCTCCGGGGCTTAGGGGGTGAAAAACTGTTTTTT
.	.	TRBV5-5	TRBJ2-6	CASSSTGANVLTF	TGTGCCAGCAGCTCAACTGGGGCCAACGTCCTGACTTTC
.	.	TRBV11-2	TRBJ2-1	CASSQTGVPFF	TGTGCCAGCAGCCAGACCGGGGTTCCGTTCTTC
few	.	TRBV6-7	TRBJ1-3	CASTGNRYSGNTIYF	TGTGCCAGCACCGGAAACAGATACTCTGGAAACACCATATATTTT
.	.	TRBV5-5	TRBJ1-2	CASSLDSNYGYTF	TGTGCCAGCAGCTTGGACAGTAACTATGGCTACACCTTC
.	TRBD1	TRBV28	TRBJ2-2	CASRGQGNTGELFF	TGTGCCAGCAGGGGACAGGGGAACACCGGGGAGCTGTTTTTT
.	.	TRBV28	TRBJ1-5	CASSSMGGNNQPQHF	TGTGCCAGCAGCTCCATGGGGGGGAACAATCAGCCCCAGCATTTT
.	TRBD2	TRBV5-5	TRBJ2-3	CASSGASGGALYQDTQYF	TGTGCCAGCAGCGGGGCTAGCGGGGGGGCGCTGTACCAAGATACGCAGTATTTT
.	.	TRBV29-1	TRBJ1-1	CSVAAPITGAFF	TGCAGCGTTGCGGCCCCAATCACAGGGGCTTTCTTT
.	TRBD1	TRBV5-1	TRBJ1-1	CASSLGRQGAEAFF	TGCGCCAGCAGCTTGGGAAGACAGGGGGCTGAAGCTTTCTTT
.	TRBD1	TRBV18	TRBJ2-5	CASSPYDRGEVETQYF	TGTGCCAGCTCACCATATGACAGGGGGGAAGTAGAGACCCAGTACTTC
.	.	TRBV11-2	TRBJ1-2	CASSPTNDFYGYTF	TGTGCCAGCAGCCCCACGAACGACTTCTATGGCTACACCTTC
once	.	TRBV19	TRBJ1-5	CASSIVRQPQHF	TGTGCCAGTAGTATAGTCAGGCAGCCCCAGCATTTT
.	.	TRBV6-6	TRBJ1-1	CASSDNLDTEAFF	TGTGCCAGCAGCGATAACTTGGACACTGAAGCTTTCTTT
.	TRBD1	TRBV7-2	TRBJ2-4	CASSLEVGQGTKNIQYF	TGTGCCAGCAGCTTAGAGGTGGGACAGGGTACCAAAAACATTCAGTACTTC
.	.	TRBV3-1/TRBV3-2	TRBJ2-7	CASRASGSLQYF	TGTGCCAGCAGGGCCTCGGGGTCCTTGCAGTACTTC
.	.	TRBV10-3	TRBJ1-3	CAISENGPRNTIYF	TGTGCCATCAGTGAAAATGGGCCGCGAAACACCATATATTTT
.	TRBD1	TRBV19	TRBJ2-2	CADGTGVPGELFF	TGTGCCGACGGGACAGGGGTACCGGGGGAGCTGTTTTTT
.	.	TRBV5-6	TRBJ2-5	CASSLASGVETQYF	TGTGCCAGCAGCTTGGCTTCGGGGGTGGAGACCCAGTACTTC
.	.	TRBV24-1	TRBJ2-3	CATSEQGSGSPDTQYF	TGTGCCACCAGTGAACAAGGTTCTGGGAGCCCCGATACGCAGTATTTT
.	.	TRBV24-1	TRBJ2-7	CATSDFSSREQYF	TGTGCCACCAGTGATTTCTCTTCCCGCGAGCAGTACTTC
.	.	TRBV6-1	TRBJ2-7	CASSYWGQQDEQYF	TGTGCCAGCAGTTATTGGGGGCAGCAGGACGAGCAGTACTTC